This entry features one T cell receptor (beta chain) sequence. This clone has just a few counts. There is no known antigen for this receptor. Per-nucleotide qualities are absent, and no much larger clonotype sits a single base away. The sample's time point label, in plain terms: peripheral blood 6 weeks after treatment start. The cohort comprised nearly 30 patients with locally advanced or metastatic urothelial carcinoma treated at Memorial Sloan Kettering on a trial protocol. Peripheral blood mononuclear cells were collected from each patient pretreatment and during treatment, giving between 1 and 8 total time points per patient. The Qiagen DNeasy Blood extraction kit was used to purify genomic DNA from total PBMCs and tumor samples. PBMCs were collected pretreatment and during treatment, and were isolated and stored as previously described. There are 16 amino acids in the CDR3, from cysteine to phenylalanine inclusive. Only the CDR3 DNA is retained, 48 bases long and in frame from the first base. CDR1 and CDR2, looked up from the germline V gene, are SGHTS and YDEGEE. Relative to germline, V is 3 bases shorter and J is 6 bases shorter, with 19 bases between their ends.

The source of the sample is a study of PD-L1 blockade in urothelial cancer listed by TCRdb under 2017. About the investigation overall: All patients started therapy around 2014 and received atezolizumab 1,200 mg intravenously every 3 weeks. About nine tenths of the roughly 30 patients were males with bladder-origin urothelial cancer, and about 65% of the 29 reported a prior smoking history. An ECOG performance status of 0 or 1 was recorded for the patients, and 0 to 3 prior chemotherapy regimens had been received by the patients. Blood samples were analyzed at 3 weeks after treatment start (second dose) and at 6 weeks after treatment start. Blood samples gave a median of approximately 150,000 T cells and 82,636 unique TCRs, with a median clonality of approximately 0.08. The study was an exploratory multi-omic analysis of somatic, immune and clinical correlates of response to PD-L1 blockade with atezolizumab in urothelial cancer. Pretreatment tumor samples and matched peripheral blood, collected serially before and after atezolizumab treatment, underwent TCR sequencing. Durable clinical benefit was defined as progression-free survival longer than 6 months, and TCR features were also tested against progression-free and overall survival. In the same patients who had TCR sequencing, pretreatment tumors also underwent whole exome sequencing and RNA sequencing. Durable clinical benefit was achieved by nine patients but not by the remaining 20. Approximately 29 patients had pretreatment blood TCR-seq, 24 had at least one posttreatment blood collection, and 24 had tumor TCR-seq.

To estimate absolute template abundance from read counts, synthetic TCR analog templates were spiked into each PCR. The immunoSEQ assay was used to amplify TCRbeta CDR3 regions from genomic DNA with bias-controlled V and J gene primers. Sequencing of rearranged TCRbeta segments was done at approximately 20X coverage. In the paper's pipeline: Sequencing errors were corrected by clustering, and CDR3s were annotated against IMGT so that V, D and J genes could be assigned. Downstream analyses used only productive TCRbeta rearrangements, leaving out any out-of-frame or stop-codon sequences. Clonality was computed as one minus Shannon entropy normalized by the log of the number of unique productive sequences. Clones differing between time points or between blood and tumor were identified using Fisher's exact test with Benjamini-Hochberg correction, with an adjusted p below 0.01 applied as the threshold. Held by TCRdb, this immuneACCESS table contains in-frame sequences only and omits some clones. Under half of the omission traces to an unresolved V gene where checked; the cause of the rest is unknown. V and J calls and clone size are given by that table; D and trimming were obtained from the DNA. This sample has 25,000 to 35,000 clones in its table, and roughly 80% of those were observed once. Approximately 3.1% of the sample is held by the ten biggest clonotypes.

The research as a whole found: Because the sample size was small (n ≈ 30) and many exploratory analyses were performed, the results are intended to be hypothesis-generating. Patients with durable benefit showed greater expansion of tumor-associated TCR clones in peripheral blood 3 weeks after starting treatment (n of about 20, p = 0.022). A pretreatment peripheral blood TCR clonality below the median was linked to improved progression-free and overall survival.

The sequences come from PBMCs, collected around atezolizumab (anti-PD-L1) treatment. The rearrangement joined TRBV5-8 to TRBJ2-1; D gene: possibly TRBD2, on 5 matching bases. The source of this sequence is a man aged 65 to 79 with urothelial cancer. CDR3 region: CASSSHLTRIRNEQFF. The DNA sequence is given as TGTGCCAGCAGCTCCCACCTAACTAGGATCCGCAATGAGCAGTTCTTC.